This T cell receptor beta chain was retrieved from a study of cytomegalovirus exposure and HLA in healthy donors. CDR1 and CDR2 from the germline V gene are SGHTA and FQGNSA. J lost 5 bases, V lost 4 bases, and 7 bases had no gene match. The CDR3 covers 15 residues. Notes on this clone: Its antigen is unknown.

Study-wide results and limits: Subsequent analysis revealed that first-cohort TCR clusters tended to co-occur in the 130 or so validation repertoires. Researchers reported that a few CMV-associated chains were confirmed in vitro as CMV antigen-specific. Reported performance of the classifier showed diagnosis of cytomegalovirus status with high specificity and sensitivity.

TCRdb's copy holds only in-frame clones and misses some; the assay was immunoSEQ multiplex PCR. The profile covers some 170,000 clones, with about 89% appearing a single time and approximately 2.6% taken by the ten largest. The V call is TRBV7-2, the J call TRBJ2-1; 8 bases map to TRBD2. This sequence originates from a man aged 18 to 29 in good health and CMV-seropositive. The sequenced material came from PBMCs. The CDR3 region has the DNA TGTGCCAGCAGCTCGGGGGGGGCAATGGACAATGAGCAGTTCTTC. This translates into CASSSGGAMDNEQFF.